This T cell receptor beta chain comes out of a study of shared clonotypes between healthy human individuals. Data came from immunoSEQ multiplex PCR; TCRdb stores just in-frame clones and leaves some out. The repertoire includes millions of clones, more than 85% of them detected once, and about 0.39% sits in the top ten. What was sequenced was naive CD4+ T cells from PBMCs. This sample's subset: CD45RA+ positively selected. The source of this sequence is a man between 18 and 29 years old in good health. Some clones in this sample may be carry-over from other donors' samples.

CDR3 coding DNA: TGTGCCAGCACCCGAGCAGGGACAGGGGGCTATGGCTACACCTTC. It translates to CASTRAGTGGYGYTF. V gene TRBV28 combines with J gene TRBJ1-2; 11 nucleotides agree with TRBD1. CDR1 is MDHEN, CDR2 SYDVKM, per germline. The CDR3 is made up of 15 amino acids. V was clipped by 7 bases and J by 4 bases; unmatched bases: 8.